A single T cell receptor (beta chain) is shown here with its context. Its antigen specificity is not known. The record has no base qualities; no much larger clone is one base away. This entry is derived from a study of shared clonotypes between healthy human individuals (dated by TCRdb to the early 2020s). For the wider study: The cohort included three men and a couple of women between 18 and 49 years of age. The study deeply sequenced blood TCR repertoires of about 5 healthy adults to estimate repertoire size and the extent of clonotype sharing between individuals. For each donor, CD4 naive and CD4 memory were each run on three plates, CD8 naive on two plates, and CD8 memory on one plate. Each donor's leukapheresis produced roughly between roughly 0.85 and 10 billion PBMCs. To increase sequencing depth and limit assay-specific biases, different laboratories used diverse techniques to prepare libraries and sequence TCR repertoires. Paper-wide results and their limitations: Across four donors, roughly 5.1% of naive CD4, more than 3% of naive CD8, 2.3% of memory CD4, and 0.4% of memory CD8 clonotypes were shared. Compared with non-shared clonotypes, the clonotypes found in all four sorted-subset donors had higher generation probabilities. Based on pairwise subsampling, the degree of clonotype sharing among donors was expected to be affected by sequencing depth. Because the study included only a small number of donors, the genetic and exposure-history diversity represented was limited. Naive subsets generally had larger estimated clonotype richness than memory subsets did. Sampling was restricted to blood, and TCR repertoires in tissue are likely to differ from TCR repertoires in blood. Even with the large sequencing depth, rarefaction of the sorted-subset datasets indicated that sequencing was incomplete.

The donors were healthy, HIV-negative adults with no recently reported acute infections or vaccinations. Only Caucasian adults living in Nashville, Tennessee, USA were represented among the donors. Magnetic negative selection was used to enrich CD4+ T cells, after which naive cells were positively selected on CD45RA and the negative fraction became the memory subset. Blood was obtained by leukapheresis, after which PBMCs were separated by Ficoll-Histopaque density gradient centrifugation and cryopreserved in liquid nitrogen vapor phase. Analytical flow cytometry was used to check the purity and quantity of every magnetically sorted T cell population. Genomic DNA was isolated from each sorted fraction and quantified by UV absorbance on a Nanodrop 2000c. Using the deep immunoSEQ assay, multiplex PCR amplified TCR CDR3 regions from genomic DNA. For each cell subset, the extracted genomic DNA was distributed evenly across all wells of several immunoSEQ 96-well plates, and each plate served as one replicate. For sorted subsets, approximately 200 ng of genomic DNA, equivalent to roughly 30,000 T cell genomes, went into each replicate PCR. Purified libraries were quantified with a Qubit 3.0 fluorometer, sized on a Bioanalyzer 2100, and re-quantified with the KAPA Library Quantification kit. Each immunoSEQ 96-well plate was sequenced on its own single-read 150-cycle Illumina NextSeq 550 flow cell. As for how the authors treated the data: Because the immunoSEQ output held only junctional sequences and lacked quality scores, the filtering could not match the filtering applied to full-length reads. Sequences were annotated with PyIR, a Python wrapper for IgBLAST v1.9, using IMGT germline references to assign V/J genes and CDR3. Reads were removed for weak V/J assignments (E-value above 1e-6), missing CDR3, stop codons, out-of-frame junctions, or ambiguous translated residues. A V3J clonotype was defined by an identical inferred V gene, J gene, and CDR3 amino acid sequence. To compute the percentage overlap between repertoires, the number of shared unique clonotypes was divided by the size of the smaller repertoire. Repertoire richness was assessed with RTK rarefaction, the Chao1 estimator, and Recon v2.1 estimates of unobserved clonotypes. OLGA was used to compute generation probabilities for all TCRbeta clonotypes that the gDNA method yielded from a few donors. The table was pulled from immuneACCESS by TCRdb, which kept in-frame rearrangements only. Such tables lose some clones; where checked, under half of the loss comes from unresolved V genes, and the rest has no known cause. The V and J calls and clone size were taken over from that table, and D and trimming were inferred from the DNA. Recorded for this sample are 2 million to 2.5 million clones; 90% to 95% of them occurred a single time. The ten top clones hold 0.35% to 0.45% of the sample.

The CDR3, from cysteine to phenylalanine, totals 13 residues. This entry keeps only the CDR3 DNA: 39 bases, framed from base 1. CDR1 and CDR2, looked up from the germline V gene, are SGHTA and FQGNSA. V is cut by 4 bases and J by 6 bases, and the space between the germline ends is 11 bases. The sequence came from a man younger than 35 in good health. Some clones in this sample may be carry-over from other donors' samples. The receptor chain draws on TRBV7-2 and TRBJ2-3; confidence is insufficient to name the D gene. Sequenced material: naive CD4+ T cells from PBMCs. Read against the paper, the sample's cell subset or site label means: CD45RA+ positively selected. The CDR3 has the sequence CASSSSSTDTQYF. Read as DNA, the sequence is TGTGCCAGCAGCTCCTCATCCACGGATACGCAGTATTTT.